Here is one T cell receptor beta chain with its context. Its matching antigen is unknown. The data are from a study of shared clonotypes between healthy human individuals. Study-wide results and caveats: The naive CD4 repertoires of a few donors were compared, and approximately 5% of clonotypes were shared.

Caucasian adults residing in Nashville, Tennessee made up all the donors. Clones were sequenced by immunoSEQ multiplex PCR, and TCRdb holds only the in-frame ones, with some missing. The sample has about 530,000 clones, almost 97% seen once. Sequenced material: naive CD4+ T cells sorted from blood. As to subset: CD45RA+ positively selected. The clonotype comes from a woman in her thirties in good health.

The DNA for the CDR3 is TGCGCCAGCAGCCCGTCGGGGACAGCCCTTCGATCCGGGGAGCTGTTTTTT. Its protein product is CASSPSGTALRSGELFF. The chain joins TRBV5-1 to TRBJ2-2, with TRBD1 matching over 7 bases. The germline CDR1 and CDR2 sequences are SGHRS and YFSETQ. Germline trimming cut 4 bases from V and 6 bases from J; bases unmatched to any gene: 15. The CDR3 extends over 17 amino acids.